This entry concerns a single TCR beta chain. The sample originates from a study of blood T cell repertoires in COVID-19. At the level of the study: The study drew acute and convalescent COVID-19 samples from the United States, Italy and Spain. From T cells, B-cell-depleted T cells, or PBMCs came the material, which was cDNA or gDNA.

Original processing methods: Counts of nucleated cells, estimated from reference gene primer amplification, were obtained. TCRdb's table, derived via immunoSEQ multiplex PCR, lists solely in-frame clones and lacks some. Clone size and the V and J calls come from that table; the DNA yielded D and trimming. Here the sample spans 180,000 or so clones, roughly four fifths being singletons. Sequencing used peripheral blood. This clonotype was obtained from a middle-aged woman with COVID-19, enrolled during active disease.

CDR3 nucleotides: TGTGCCAGCAGCTTTAGTTTGACACCACGCTATGGCTACACCTTC. It yields the protein CASSFSLTPRYGYTF. The chain carries TRBV11-2 and TRBJ1-2; D gene unclear. The CDR3 runs 15 residues. Trimming pared 3 bases from V and 4 bases from J, leaving 15 bases between. Germline V gene data show CDR1 as SGHAT and CDR2 as FQNNGV.